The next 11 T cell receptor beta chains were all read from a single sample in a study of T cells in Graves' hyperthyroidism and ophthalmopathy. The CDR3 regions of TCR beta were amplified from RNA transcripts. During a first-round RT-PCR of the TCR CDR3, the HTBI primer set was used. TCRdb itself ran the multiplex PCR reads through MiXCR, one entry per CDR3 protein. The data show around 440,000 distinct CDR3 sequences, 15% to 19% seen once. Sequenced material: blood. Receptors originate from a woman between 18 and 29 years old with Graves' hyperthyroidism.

The chain's CDR3 is CSVETRVNEQFF. The DNA for the CDR3 is TGCAGCGTCGAAACCAGGGTGAATGAGCAGTTCTTC. The V call is TRBV29-1, the J call TRBJ2-1; the D gene is possibly TRBD1 (5 bases). Per the germline V gene, CDR1 is SQVTM and CDR2 is ANQGSEA. V was cut by 6 bases and J by 7 bases, with 13 bases left in between. This CDR3 contains 12 residues.

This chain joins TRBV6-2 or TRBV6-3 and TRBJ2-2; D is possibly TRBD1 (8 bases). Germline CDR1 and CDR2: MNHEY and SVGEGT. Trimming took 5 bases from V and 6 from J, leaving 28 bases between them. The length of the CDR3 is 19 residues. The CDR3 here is CASSVHVTGEGSVAGELFF. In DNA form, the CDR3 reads TGTGCCAGCAGTGTCCACGTGACAGGGGAGGGGTCGGTTGCCGGGGAGCTGTTTTTT.

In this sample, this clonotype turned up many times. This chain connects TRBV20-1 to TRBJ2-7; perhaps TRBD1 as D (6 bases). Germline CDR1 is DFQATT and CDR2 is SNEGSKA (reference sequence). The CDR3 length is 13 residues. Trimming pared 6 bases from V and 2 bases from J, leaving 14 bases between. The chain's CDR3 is CSAAPGAAYEQYF. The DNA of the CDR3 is TGCAGTGCCGCGCCAGGGGCAGCCTACGAGCAGTACTTC.

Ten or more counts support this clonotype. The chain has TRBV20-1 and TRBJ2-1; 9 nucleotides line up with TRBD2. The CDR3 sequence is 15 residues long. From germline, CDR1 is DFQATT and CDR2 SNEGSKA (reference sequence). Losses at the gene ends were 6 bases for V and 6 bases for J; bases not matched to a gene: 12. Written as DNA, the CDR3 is TGCAGTGCCGTAAATCAGCGGGGGGTGAGCAATGAGCAGTTCTTC. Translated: CSAVNQRGVSNEQFF.

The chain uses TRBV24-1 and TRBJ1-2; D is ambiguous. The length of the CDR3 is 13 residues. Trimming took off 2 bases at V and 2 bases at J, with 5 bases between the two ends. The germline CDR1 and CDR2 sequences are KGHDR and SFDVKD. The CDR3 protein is CATSDYQNYGYTF. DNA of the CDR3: TGTGCCACCAGTGATTATCAGAACTATGGCTACACCTTC.

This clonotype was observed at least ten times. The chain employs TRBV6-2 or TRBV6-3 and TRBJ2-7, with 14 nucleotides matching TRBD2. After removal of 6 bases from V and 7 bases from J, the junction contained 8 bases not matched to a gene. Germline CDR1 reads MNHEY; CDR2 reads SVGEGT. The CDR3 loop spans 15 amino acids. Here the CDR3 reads CASRPPGLAGDEQYF. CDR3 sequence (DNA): TGTGCCAGCAGGCCCCCGGGACTAGCGGGGGATGAGCAGTACTTC.

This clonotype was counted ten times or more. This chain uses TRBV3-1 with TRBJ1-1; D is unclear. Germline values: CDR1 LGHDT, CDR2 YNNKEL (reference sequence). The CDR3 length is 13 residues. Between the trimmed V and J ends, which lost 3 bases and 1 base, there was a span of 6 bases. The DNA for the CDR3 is TGTGCCAGCAGCCACTCCACGAACACTGAAGCTTTCTTT. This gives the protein CASSHSTNTEAFF.

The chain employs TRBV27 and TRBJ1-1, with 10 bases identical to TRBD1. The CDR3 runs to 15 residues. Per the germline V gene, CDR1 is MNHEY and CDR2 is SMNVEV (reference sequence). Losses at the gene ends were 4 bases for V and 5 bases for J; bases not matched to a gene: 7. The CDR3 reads CASSSLTGGYTEAFF. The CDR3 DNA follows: TGTGCCAGCAGTTCATTGACAGGGGGCTATACTGAAGCTTTCTTT.

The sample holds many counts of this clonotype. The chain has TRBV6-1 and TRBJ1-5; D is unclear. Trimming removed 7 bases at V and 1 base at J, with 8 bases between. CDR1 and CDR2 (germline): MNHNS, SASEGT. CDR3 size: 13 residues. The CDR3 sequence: CASNMDSNQPQHF. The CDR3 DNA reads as TGTGCCAGCAACATGGACAGCAATCAGCCCCAGCATTTT.

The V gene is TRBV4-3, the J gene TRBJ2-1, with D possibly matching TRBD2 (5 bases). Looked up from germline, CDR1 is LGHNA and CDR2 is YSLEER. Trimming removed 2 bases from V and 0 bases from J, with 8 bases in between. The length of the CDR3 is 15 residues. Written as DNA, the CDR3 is TGCGCCAGCAGCCAAAGCGGTATCTCCTACAATGAGCAGTTCTTC. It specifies CASSQSGISYNEQFF.

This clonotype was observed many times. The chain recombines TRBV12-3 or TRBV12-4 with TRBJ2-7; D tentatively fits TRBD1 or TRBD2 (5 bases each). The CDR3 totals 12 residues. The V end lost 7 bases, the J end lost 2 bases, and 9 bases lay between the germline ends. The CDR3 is CASTQGPYEQYF. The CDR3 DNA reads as TGTGCCAGCACCCAGGGACCCTACGAGCAGTACTTC.